The 12 T cell receptor beta chains listed next were all sequenced from one sample in a study of multiple sclerosis patients with progressive multifocal leukoencephalopathy. Time point reported: before natalizumab initiation. Libraries were prepared by immunoSEQ multiplex PCR; TCRdb keeps only in-frame clonotypes and omits some of them. The sample yields 25,000 to 35,000 clones, more than 85% seen once. The sample consisted of PBMCs. All receptors come from a man younger than 45 with multiple sclerosis.

The V and J genes are TRBV13 and TRBJ1-5; D is undetermined. The CDR3 extends over 12 amino acids. V was cut by 1 base and J by 6 bases, with 4 bases left in between. Germline CDR1 PRHDT, CDR2 FYEKMQ (reference sequence). In DNA, the CDR3 is TGTGCCAGCAGCTTAGTGGGTCAGCCCCAGCATTTT. It translates to CASSLVGQPQHF.

This clone has just a few counts. This chain joins TRBV18 and TRBJ1-2; TRBD1 matches at 8 bases. J lost 3 bases, V lost 3 bases, and 6 bases had no gene match. CDR3 size: 15 residues. From germline, CDR1 is KGHSH and CDR2 LQKENI. In nucleotides, the CDR3 is TGTGCCAGCTCACCTACGGCAGGGGGCGACTATGGCTACACCTTC. This gives the protein CASSPTAGGDYGYTF.

The chain joins TRBV7-2 to TRBJ1-1; D unclear. This CDR3 contains 13 residues. CDR1 SGHTA and CDR2 FQGNSA come from the germline V gene. Trimming left V 1 base short and J 1 base short, with 4 bases between. The CDR3 region has the DNA TGTGCCAGCAGCTTAGGGAGGAACACTGAAGCTTTCTTT. Translating gives CASSLGRNTEAFF.

This chain links TRBV7-6 with TRBJ2-7; TRBD1 agrees at 7 bases. The CDR3 length is 16 residues. With 4 bases clipped from V and 2 bases from J, the junction kept 11 bases outside the gene matches. Germline CDR1 SGHVS, CDR2 FNYEAQ. In nucleotides, the CDR3 is TGTGCCAGCAGCTCCCAGGGACAGACAACTACCTACGAGCAGTACTTC. Protein: CASSSQGQTTTYEQYF. Combining the CDR3 with reference TRBV7-6 and TRBJ2-7 gives the whole variable domain GAGVSQSPRYKVTKRGQDVALRCDPISGHVSLYWYRQALGQGPEFLTYFNYEAQQDKSGLPNDRFSAERPEGSISTLTIQRTEQRDSAMYRCASSSQGQTTTYEQYFGPGTRLTVT.

V and J are TRBV4-1 and TRBJ2-7; no clear D. Per germline, CDR1 MGHRA and CDR2 YSYEKL. CDR3 size: 15 residues. The V and J ends lost 3 bases and 2 bases respectively, with 14 bases between them. The CDR3 region has the DNA TGCGCCAGCAGCCAGCCAGGAGTACTGACCTACGAGCAGTACTTC. Encoded protein: CASSQPGVLTYEQYF.

The chain carries TRBV6-5 and TRBJ2-3; a weak D match, TRBD2 (5 bases). Trimming removed 6 bases from V and 0 bases from J, with 10 bases in between. Per the germline V gene, CDR1 is MNHEY and CDR2 is SVGAGI. The CDR3 has 14 amino acids. For the CDR3, the DNA is TGTGCCAGCAGCTCCCCGGGGAGCACAGATACGCAGTATTTT. This encodes CASSSPGSTDTQYF.

J is TRBJ2-7 and V is TRBV9, with 9 bases that match TRBD1. With V trimmed by 3 bases and J by 2 bases, 6 bases remained unmatched. Germline CDR1 SGDLS, CDR2 YYNGEE. This CDR3 comprises 15 residues. CDR3 sequence reads: CASSAQGQGTYEQYF. DNA of the CDR3: TGTGCCAGCAGCGCCCAAGGACAGGGGACCTACGAGCAGTACTTC.

The chain combines TRBV6-5 with TRBJ1-1, with D unclear. The germline V gene encodes CDR1 MNHEY and CDR2 SVGAGI. Trimming pared 4 bases from V and 5 bases from J, leaving 8 bases between. This CDR3 spans 12 amino acids. The chain's CDR3 is CASSSQGTEAFF. Here the CDR3 DNA reads TGTGCCAGCAGTTCACAAGGGACTGAAGCTTTCTTT.

Here the CDR3 reads CSAEGSLGRSYNEQFF. The CDR3 DNA reads TGCAGCGCCGAGGGCTCTCTAGGGAGGTCCTACAATGAGCAGTTCTTC. The chain has TRBV29-1 and TRBJ2-1, with a weak D call TRBD2 (6 bases). V was clipped by 7 bases and J by 1 base, with 20 bases between them. CDR3 length equals 16 residues. CDR1 is SQVTM, CDR2 ANQGSEA, per germline.

The rearrangement uses TRBV5-1 and TRBJ1-5; the D gene is possibly TRBD1 (6 bases). Trimming stripped 3 bases from V and 2 bases from J, with 12 bases between. Germline CDR1 and CDR2: SGHRS and YFSETQ. This CDR3 contains 15 residues. The CDR3 loop reads CASSCGGGRNQPQHF. CDR3 nucleotides: TGCGCCAGCAGCTGCGGGGGGGGCCGCAATCAGCCCCAGCATTTT.

Concerning this clone: Other DNA sequences of this sample code for an identical CDR3. The V and J genes are TRBV18 and TRBJ2-7, with a weak D call TRBD1 (6 bases). CDR1 and CDR2 (germline): KGHSH, LQKENI. V was trimmed by 3 bases and J by 2 bases, leaving 8 bases between them. The CDR3 consists of 13 residues. As DNA, the CDR3 is TGTGCCAGCTCACCTACAGGGACCTACGAGCAGTACTTC. This sequence encodes CASSPTGTYEQYF.

The CDR3: CASSQPTSGYTGELFF. As DNA, the CDR3 is TGTGCCAGCAGCCAACCGACTAGCGGGTACACCGGGGAGCTGTTTTTT. The V and J genes are TRBV7-9 and TRBJ2-2, with 10 nucleotides matching TRBD2. The CDR3 contains 16 residues. V was clipped by 5 bases and J by 3 bases; unmatched bases: 6. The V gene's germline CDR1 is SEHNR and CDR2 FQNEAQ (reference sequence).